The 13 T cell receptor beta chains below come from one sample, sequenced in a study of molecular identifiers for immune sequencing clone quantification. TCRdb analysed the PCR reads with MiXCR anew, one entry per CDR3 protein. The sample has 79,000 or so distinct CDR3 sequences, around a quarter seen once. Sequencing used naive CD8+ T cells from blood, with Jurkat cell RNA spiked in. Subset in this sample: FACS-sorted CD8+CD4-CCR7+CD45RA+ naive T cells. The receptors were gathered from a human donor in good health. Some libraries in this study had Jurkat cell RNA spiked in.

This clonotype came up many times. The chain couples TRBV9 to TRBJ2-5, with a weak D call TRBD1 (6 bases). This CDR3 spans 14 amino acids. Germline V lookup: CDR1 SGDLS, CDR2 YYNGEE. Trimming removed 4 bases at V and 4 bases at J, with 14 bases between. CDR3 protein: CASSPQGRAETQYF. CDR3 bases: TGTGCCAGCAGCCCCCAGGGGCGGGCAGAGACCCAGTACTTC.

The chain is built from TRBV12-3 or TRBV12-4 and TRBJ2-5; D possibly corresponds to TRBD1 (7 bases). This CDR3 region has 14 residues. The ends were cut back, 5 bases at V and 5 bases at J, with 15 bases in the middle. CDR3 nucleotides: TGTGCCAGCAGTACGACAGGGACTTGGGAGACCCAGTACTTC. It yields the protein CASSTTGTWETQYF.

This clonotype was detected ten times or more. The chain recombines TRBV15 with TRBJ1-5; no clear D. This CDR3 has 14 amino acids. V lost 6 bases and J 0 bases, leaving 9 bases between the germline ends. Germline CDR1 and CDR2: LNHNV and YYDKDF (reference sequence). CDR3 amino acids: CATSMSASNQPQHF. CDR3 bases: TGTGCCACCAGTATGTCGGCTAGCAATCAGCCCCAGCATTTT.

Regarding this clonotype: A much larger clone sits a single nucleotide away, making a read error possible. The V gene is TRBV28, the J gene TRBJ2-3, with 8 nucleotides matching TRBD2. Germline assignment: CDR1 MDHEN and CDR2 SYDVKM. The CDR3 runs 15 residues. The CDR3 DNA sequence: TGTGCCAGCGGTTTAGGGTCGGGAGGGGGAGATACGCAGTATTTT. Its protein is CASGLGSGGGDTQYF.

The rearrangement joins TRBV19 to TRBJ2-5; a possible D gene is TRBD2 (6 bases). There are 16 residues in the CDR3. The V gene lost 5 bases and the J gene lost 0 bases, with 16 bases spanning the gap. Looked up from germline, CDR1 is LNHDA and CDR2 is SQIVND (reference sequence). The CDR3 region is CASSGMGLYYQETQYF. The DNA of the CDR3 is TGTGCCAGTAGTGGTATGGGACTCTATTACCAAGAGACCCAGTACTTC.

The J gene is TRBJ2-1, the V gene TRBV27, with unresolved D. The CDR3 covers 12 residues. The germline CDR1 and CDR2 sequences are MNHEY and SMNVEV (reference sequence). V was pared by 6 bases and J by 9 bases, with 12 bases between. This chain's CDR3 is CASRLPAGEQFF. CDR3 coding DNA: TGTGCCAGCAGGCTCCCGGCCGGTGAGCAGTTCTTC.

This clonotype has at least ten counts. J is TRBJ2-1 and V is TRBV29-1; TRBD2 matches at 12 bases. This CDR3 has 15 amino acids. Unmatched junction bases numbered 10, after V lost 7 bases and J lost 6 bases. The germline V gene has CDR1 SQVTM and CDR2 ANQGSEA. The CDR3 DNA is TGCAGCGCCATGACTAGCGGGGGTATCTCCAATGAGCAGTTCTTC. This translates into CSAMTSGGISNEQFF.

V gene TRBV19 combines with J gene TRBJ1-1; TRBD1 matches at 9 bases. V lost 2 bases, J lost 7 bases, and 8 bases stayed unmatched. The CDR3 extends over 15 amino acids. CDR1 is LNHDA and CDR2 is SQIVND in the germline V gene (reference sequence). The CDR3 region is CASSILGQGPDEAFF. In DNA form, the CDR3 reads TGTGCCAGTAGTATACTTGGACAGGGGCCGGATGAAGCTTTCTTT.

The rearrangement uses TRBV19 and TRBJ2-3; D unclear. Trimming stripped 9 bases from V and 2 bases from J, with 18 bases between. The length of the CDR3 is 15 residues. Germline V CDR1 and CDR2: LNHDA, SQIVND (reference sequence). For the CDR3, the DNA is TGTGCCAGCACCCCTCTACCTCCAACCACAGATACGCAGTATTTT. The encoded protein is CASTPLPPTTDTQYF.

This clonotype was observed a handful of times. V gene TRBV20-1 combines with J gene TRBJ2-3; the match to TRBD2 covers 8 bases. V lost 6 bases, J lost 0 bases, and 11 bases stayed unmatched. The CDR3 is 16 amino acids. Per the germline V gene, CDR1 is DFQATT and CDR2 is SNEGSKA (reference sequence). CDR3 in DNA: TGCAGTGCCACGGGGGGGCGGTTGCGGAGCACAGATACGCAGTATTTT. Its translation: CSATGGRLRSTDTQYF.

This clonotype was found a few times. This CDR3 reads CASSLAGAGVGKNIQYF. CDR3 coding DNA: TGTGCCAGCAGCTTAGCGGGGGCAGGGGTCGGCAAAAACATTCAGTACTTC. This chain uses TRBV7-9 with TRBJ2-4; D might be TRBD1 (6 bases). V was trimmed by 0 bases and J by 3 bases, leaving 15 bases between them. Germline V CDR1 and CDR2: SEHNR, FQNEAQ (reference sequence). The CDR3 loop spans 17 amino acids.

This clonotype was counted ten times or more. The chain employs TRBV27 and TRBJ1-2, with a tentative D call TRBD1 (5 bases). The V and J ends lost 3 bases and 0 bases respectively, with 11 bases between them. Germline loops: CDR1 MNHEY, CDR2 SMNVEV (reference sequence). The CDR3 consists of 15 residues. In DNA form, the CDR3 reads TGTGCCAGCAGTTTGGGGGGTTCAGCTAACTATGGCTACACCTTC. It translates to CASSLGGSANYGYTF.

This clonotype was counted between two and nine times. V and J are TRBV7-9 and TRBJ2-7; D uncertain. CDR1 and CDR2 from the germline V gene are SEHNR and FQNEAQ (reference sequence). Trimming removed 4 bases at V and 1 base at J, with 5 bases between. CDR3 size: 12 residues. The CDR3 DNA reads TGTGCCAGCAGCTCCCTTTCCTACGAGCAGTACTTC. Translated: CASSSLSYEQYF.